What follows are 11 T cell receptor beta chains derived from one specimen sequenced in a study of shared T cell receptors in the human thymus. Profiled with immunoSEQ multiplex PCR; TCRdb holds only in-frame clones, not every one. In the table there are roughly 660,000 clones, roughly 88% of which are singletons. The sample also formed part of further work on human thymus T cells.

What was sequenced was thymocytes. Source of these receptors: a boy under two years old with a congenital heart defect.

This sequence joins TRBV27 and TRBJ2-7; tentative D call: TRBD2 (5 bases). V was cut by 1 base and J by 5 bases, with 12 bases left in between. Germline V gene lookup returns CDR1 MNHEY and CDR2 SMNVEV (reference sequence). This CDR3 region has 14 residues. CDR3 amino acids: CASSLYPRRNEQYF. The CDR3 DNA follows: TGTGCCAGCAGTTTATATCCTAGGAGGAACGAGCAGTACTTC.

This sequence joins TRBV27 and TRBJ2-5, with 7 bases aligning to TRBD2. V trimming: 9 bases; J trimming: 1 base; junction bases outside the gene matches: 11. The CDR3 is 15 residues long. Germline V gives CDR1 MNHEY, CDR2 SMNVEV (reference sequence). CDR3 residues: CARTSPLAFQETQYF. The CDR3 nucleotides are TGTGCCAGAACATCCCCACTAGCGTTCCAAGAGACCCAGTACTTC.

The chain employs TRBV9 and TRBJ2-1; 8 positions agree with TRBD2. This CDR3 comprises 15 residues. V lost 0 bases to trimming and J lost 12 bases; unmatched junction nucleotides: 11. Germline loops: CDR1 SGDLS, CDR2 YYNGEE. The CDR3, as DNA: TGTGCCAGCAGCGTAGCCCTCACAGCGGGAGTAGGGCAGTTCTTC. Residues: CASSVALTAGVGQFF.

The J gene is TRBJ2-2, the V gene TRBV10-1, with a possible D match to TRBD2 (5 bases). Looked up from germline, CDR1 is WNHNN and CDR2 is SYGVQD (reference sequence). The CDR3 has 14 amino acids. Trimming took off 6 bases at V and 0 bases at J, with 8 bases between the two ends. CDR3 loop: CASSPGANTGELFF. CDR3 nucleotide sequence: TGCGCCAGCAGCCCCGGGGCGAACACCGGGGAGCTGTTTTTT.

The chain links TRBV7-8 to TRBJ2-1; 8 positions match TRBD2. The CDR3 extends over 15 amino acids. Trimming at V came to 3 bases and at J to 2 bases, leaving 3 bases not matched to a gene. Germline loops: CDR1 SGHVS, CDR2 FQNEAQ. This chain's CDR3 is CASSFGGGPYNEQFF. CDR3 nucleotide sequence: TGTGCCAGCAGCTTCGGGGGGGGGCCCTACAATGAGCAGTTCTTC.

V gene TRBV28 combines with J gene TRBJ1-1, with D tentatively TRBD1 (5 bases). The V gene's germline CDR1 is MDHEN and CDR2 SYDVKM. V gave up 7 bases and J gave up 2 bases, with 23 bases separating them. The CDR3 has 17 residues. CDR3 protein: CASIPKPTEGSNTEAFF. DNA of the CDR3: TGTGCCAGCATCCCCAAACCAACGGAGGGGTCAAACACTGAAGCTTTCTTT.

CDR3 coding DNA: TGTGCCAGCAGTCCGGGACTAGCGGGAGGGACCTACGAGCAGTACTTC. Protein: CASSPGLAGGTYEQYF. The J gene is TRBJ2-7, the V gene TRBV28; the match to TRBD2 covers 16 bases. The CDR3 runs 16 residues. Germline V gives CDR1 MDHEN, CDR2 SYDVKM. Trimming cost V 5 bases and J 2 bases; bases outside gene matches: 3. The entire variable domain, with the rest obtained from reference TRBV28 and TRBJ2-7, is as follows: DVKVTQSSRYLVKRTGEKVFLECVQDMDHENMFWYRQDPGLGLRLIYFSYDVKMKEKGDIPEGYSVSREKKERFSLILESASTNQTSMYLCASSPGLAGGTYEQYFGPGTRLTVT.

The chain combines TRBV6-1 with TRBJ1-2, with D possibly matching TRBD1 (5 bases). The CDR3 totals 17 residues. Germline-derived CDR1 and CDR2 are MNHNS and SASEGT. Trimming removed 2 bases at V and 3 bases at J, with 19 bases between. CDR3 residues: CASSEFAYPPGDYGYTF. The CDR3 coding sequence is TGTGCCAGCAGTGAATTTGCTTATCCTCCGGGGGACTATGGCTACACCTTC.

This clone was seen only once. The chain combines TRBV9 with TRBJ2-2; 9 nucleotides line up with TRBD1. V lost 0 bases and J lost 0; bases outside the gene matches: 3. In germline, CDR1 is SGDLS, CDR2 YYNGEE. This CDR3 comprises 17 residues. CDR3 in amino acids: CASSVEGDRANTGELFF. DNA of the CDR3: TGTGCCAGCAGCGTAGAAGGGGACAGGGCGAACACCGGGGAGCTGTTTTTT.

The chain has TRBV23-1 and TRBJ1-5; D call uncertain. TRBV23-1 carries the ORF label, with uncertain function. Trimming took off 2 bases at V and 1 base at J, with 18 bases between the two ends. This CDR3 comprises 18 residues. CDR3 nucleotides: TGCGCCAGCAGTCAAGCCATTTGGGAGGGTGCGAGCAATCAGCCCCAGCATTTT. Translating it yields CASSQAIWEGASNQPQHF.

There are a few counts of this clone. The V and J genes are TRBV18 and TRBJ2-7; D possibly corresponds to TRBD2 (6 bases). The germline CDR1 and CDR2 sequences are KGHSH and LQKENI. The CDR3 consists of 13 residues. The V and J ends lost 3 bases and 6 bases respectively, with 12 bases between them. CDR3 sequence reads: CASSPNGGAEQYF. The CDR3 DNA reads TGTGCCAGCTCACCTAACGGAGGGGCCGAGCAGTACTTC.